The T cell receptor (beta chain) described here comes from a study of pediatric ulcerative colitis. Details on this clone: The antigen is undetermined.

Generated by immunoSEQ multiplex PCR, the TCRdb table keeps only in-frame clones and is missing some. This table holds roughly 60,000 clones, more than 75% found once. Study findings and constraints: Clonal expansions reduced rectal repertoire diversity in acute severe colitis.

The CDR3 length is 14 residues. V was pared by 9 bases and J by 0 bases, with 10 bases between. CDR1 is SGHRS, CDR2 YFSETQ, per germline. Control subjects, colonoscoped for suspected IBD, had macroscopically and histologically normal endoscopy. The TCR comes from a boy between 10 and 17 years old who was a control in a study of pediatric ulcerative colitis. Sequenced material: blood. The chain joins TRBV5-1 to TRBJ2-6, with D tentatively TRBD1 (6 bases). This CDR3 reads CATGVSSGANVLTF. Written as DNA, the CDR3 is TGCGCCACAGGGGTAAGCTCTGGGGCCAACGTCCTGACTTTC.